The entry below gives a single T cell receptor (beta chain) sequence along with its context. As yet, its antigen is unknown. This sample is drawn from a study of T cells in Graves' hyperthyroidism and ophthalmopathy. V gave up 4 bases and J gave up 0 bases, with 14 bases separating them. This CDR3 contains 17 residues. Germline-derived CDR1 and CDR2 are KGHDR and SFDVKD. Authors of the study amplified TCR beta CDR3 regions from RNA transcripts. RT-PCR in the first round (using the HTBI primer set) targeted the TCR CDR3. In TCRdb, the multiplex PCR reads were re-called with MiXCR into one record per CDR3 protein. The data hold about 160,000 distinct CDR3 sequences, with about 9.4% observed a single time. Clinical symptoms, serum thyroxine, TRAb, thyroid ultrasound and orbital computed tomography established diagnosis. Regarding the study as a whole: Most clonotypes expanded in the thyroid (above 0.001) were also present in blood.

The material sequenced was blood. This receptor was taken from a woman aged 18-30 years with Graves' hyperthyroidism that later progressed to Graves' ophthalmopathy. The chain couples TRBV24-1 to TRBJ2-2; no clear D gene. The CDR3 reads CATSDFGWSPNTGELFF. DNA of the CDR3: TGTGCCACCAGTGACTTCGGCTGGTCCCCGAACACCGGGGAGCTGTTTTTT.